This T cell receptor beta chain comes out of a study of T cells after posttransplantation cyclophosphamide. The CDR3 totals 14 residues. V lost 5 bases to trimming and J lost 4 bases; unmatched junction nucleotides: 3. The germline V gene has CDR1 MDHEN and CDR2 SYDVKM. Profiled with immunoSEQ multiplex PCR; TCRdb holds only in-frame clones, not every one. The specimen has tens of thousands of clones, none found just once. Ten or more counts support this clone. Treatment was busulfan-fludarabine conditioning, a marrow graft, and cyclophosphamide on days +3 and +4. Here the sequenced sample was PBMCs, taken after allogeneic stem cell transplant with posttransplant cyclophosphamide. This chain connects TRBV28 to TRBJ2-2; 8 positions agree with TRBD1. This TCR came from a male patient younger than 30 who received an allogeneic stem cell transplant from a related donor, was CMV-positive, and had no GVHD. Some T cells could come from the graft donor. The CDR3 coding sequence is TGTGCCAGCAGTGGGACAGGTTCCACCGGGGAGCTGTTTTTT. Protein sequence: CASSGTGSTGELFF.